A single sample gave rise to the 11 T cell receptor beta chains below, sequenced in a study of patients and donors after allogeneic stem cell transplantation. TCRdb reprocessed the RT-PCR reads with MiXCR, giving one entry per CDR3 protein. The sample holds approximately 21,000 distinct CDR3 sequences; around 31% are singletons and the top ten take just under 50%. The sample taken for sequencing was blood, either unsorted or a sorted T cell fraction (not recorded which). The receptor set was obtained from a human donor who was either an allogeneic HSCT recipient or a stem cell or donor lymphocyte infusion donor (not recorded which). It is not recorded whose cells these are; they may come from a transplant donor.

The chain employs TRBV20-1 and TRBJ1-6; D might be TRBD1 (6 bases). CDR1 is DFQATT, CDR2 SNEGSKA, per germline (reference sequence). This CDR3 is 13 amino acids long. Trimming pared 6 bases from V and 10 bases from J, leaving 16 bases between. CDR3 in DNA: TGCAGTGCATTGGACAGTTTGACCTCACCCCTCCACTTT. Protein: CSALDSLTSPLHF.

The J gene is TRBJ2-5, the V gene TRBV5-1; 8 bases line up with TRBD1. Germline assignment: CDR1 SGHRS and CDR2 YFSETQ. This CDR3 has 13 residues. V gave up 4 bases and J gave up 5 bases; unmatched junction bases: 4. CDR3 sequence reads: CASSLGQGETQYF. DNA for the CDR3: TGCGCCAGCAGCCTAGGACAGGGTGAGACCCAGTACTTC. Full variable domain (missing parts from reference TRBV5-1 and TRBJ2-5): KAGVTQTPRYLIKTRGQQVTLSCSPISGHRSVSWYQQTPGQGLQFLFEYFSETQRNKGNFPGRFSGRQFSNSRSEMNVSTLELGDSALYLCASSLGQGETQYFGPGTRLLVL.

This clonotype was seen a few times. V usage is TRBV20-1 and J usage is TRBJ2-5; TRBD2 matches at 13 bases. J lost 7 bases, V lost 3 bases, and 5 bases had no gene match. CDR3 length: 14 amino acids. CDR1 DFQATT and CDR2 SNEGSKA come from the germline V gene (reference sequence). The CDR3 spells CSARGLAGTTTQYF. CDR3 DNA: TGCAGTGCTAGGGGACTAGCGGGGACGACGACCCAGTACTTC.

The chain links TRBV6-2 or TRBV6-3 to TRBJ1-2; D is uncertain. The CDR3 is 17 amino acids. CDR1 is MNHEY, CDR2 SVGEGT, per germline. Trimming took 4 bases from V and 3 from J, leaving 21 bases between them. The CDR3 protein is CASSFTLYGAKDYGYTF. In nucleotides, the CDR3 is TGTGCCAGCAGTTTCACCCTTTACGGCGCGAAGGACTATGGCTACACCTTC.

This clonotype turned up a few times. As DNA, the CDR3 is TGTGCCAGCAGCCTCGGGAGAGGCTACGAGCAGTACTTC. Protein sequence: CASSLGRGYEQYF. This chain joins TRBV28 and TRBJ2-7; tentative D call: TRBD2 (6 bases). V lost 6 bases and J 3 bases, leaving 12 bases between the germline ends. Germline lookup yields CDR1 MDHEN and CDR2 SYDVKM. This CDR3 is 13 amino acids long.

The J gene is TRBJ1-4, the V gene TRBV6-5; D is perhaps TRBD1 (5 bases). Germline lookup yields CDR1 MNHEY and CDR2 SVGAGI. V gave up 4 bases and J gave up 8 bases, with 8 bases separating them. The CDR3 is 12 amino acids. The DNA of the CDR3 is TGTGCCAGCAGTTTCCGGGGGGAAAAACTGTTTTTT. Translating it yields CASSFRGEKLFF.

The chain couples TRBV5-1 to TRBJ2-3; no definite D call. The length of the CDR3 is 12 residues. CDR1 is SGHRS, CDR2 YFSETQ, per germline. V was clipped by 0 bases and J by 4 bases, with 3 bases between them. The CDR3 sequence is CASSLAPDTQYF. As DNA, the CDR3 is TGCGCCAGCAGCTTGGCCCCAGATACGCAGTATTTT.

This sequence joins TRBV5-1 and TRBJ1-1; maybe TRBD1 (6 bases). V was cut by 3 bases and J by 4 bases, with 19 bases left in between. Looked up from germline, CDR1 is SGHRS and CDR2 is YFSETQ. This CDR3 is built from 16 residues. The CDR3 region is CASSSYGTGWGTEAFF. CDR3 in DNA: TGCGCCAGCAGCTCCTACGGAACAGGGTGGGGCACTGAAGCTTTCTTT.

This sequence joins TRBV13 and TRBJ1-4; D call uncertain. Germline V gene sequence: CDR1 PRHDT, CDR2 FYEKMQ (reference sequence). V was clipped by 0 bases and J by 5 bases, with 4 bases between them. The CDR3 has 13 amino acids. This CDR3 is CASSLGGNEKLFF. Written as DNA, the CDR3 is TGTGCCAGCAGCTTAGGTGGGAATGAAAAACTGTTTTTT.

This clonotype showed up just a few times. The gene calls are TRBV5-1 and TRBJ1-2; 9 bases map to TRBD1. Germline CDR1 is SGHRS and CDR2 is YFSETQ. The CDR3 length is 15 residues. J lost 7 bases, V lost 0 bases, and 7 bases had no gene match. Written as DNA, the CDR3 is TGCGCCAGCAGCTTGGAGACCACAGGGGGCTCTGGCTACACCTTC. Amino acids: CASSLETTGGSGYTF.

The rearrangement joins TRBV29-1 to TRBJ2-5; 7 bases are shared with TRBD2. V dropped 7 bases and J dropped 4; count of bases not matched to a gene: 12. The CDR3 runs 14 residues. From germline, CDR1 is SQVTM and CDR2 ANQGSEA. The CDR3 is CSGTTGGPLETQYF. The CDR3 DNA is TGCAGCGGGACCACGGGAGGCCCCCTAGAGACCCAGTACTTC.